This T cell receptor (beta chain) was obtained from a study of Tregs in tolerant kidney transplant recipients. Only in-frame clones appear in the TCRdb table, and some are missing; sequencing was by immunoSEQ multiplex PCR. The sample carries about 55,000 clones, 90% to 95% recorded once. The nonmyeloablative bone marrow transplants came from related graft donors, with transient mixed chimerism. The CDR3 is 15 residues long. V was pared by 3 bases and J by 2 bases, with 6 bases of the junction left unmatched. Germline assignment: CDR1 SGDLS and CDR2 YYNGEE. The TCR originated in a human patient who received a combined kidney and bone marrow transplant. Some T cells here may be from the graft donor. The specimen comprised CD8+ T cells from blood (PBMCs), sampled 24 months after the transplant. V gene TRBV9 combines with J gene TRBJ2-3, with TRBD1 identical over 7 bases. As DNA, the CDR3 is TGTGCCAGCAGCGCAGACAGGGTTAACACAGATACGCAGTATTTT. Protein: CASSADRVNTDTQYF.